What follows describes a single T cell receptor (beta chain). Its antigen remains unknown. This same CDR3 is encoded by further DNA sequences in the sample. The data stem from a study of T cell responses to AZD1222 COVID-19 vaccine. Points from the study as a whole: Donor demographics were predominantly white British with a female majority; clonal diversity may be underestimated. Researchers report vaccine-associated CD4 TCRs spanning spike, with dominance at 160-218 and 743-854. Repertoires were sampled only after the peak T cell response. Within unmutated variant regions lay the reported targets of nearly half of spike-specific TCRs.

This CDR3 region has 13 residues. V lost 1 base to trimming and J lost 3 bases, with 7 bases between them. Germline CDR1 SGHDN, CDR2 FVKESK. Sequenced by immunoSEQ multiplex PCR; TCRdb stores in-frame clones only, minus some. The sample lists 150,000 to 200,000 clones, 75% to 90% occurring once. Sequencing used peripheral blood, obtained on day 0 of MenACWY control vaccination. This receptor was identified in an adult in good health. J is TRBJ2-7 and V is TRBV14, with D unclear. Here the CDR3 reads CASSQVSGYEQYF. Written as DNA, the CDR3 is TGTGCCAGCAGCCAAGTGTCGGGCTACGAGCAGTACTTC. Looking up the rest from reference TRBV14 and TRBJ2-7 gives the full variable domain: EAGVTQFPSHSVIEKGQTVTLRCDPISGHDNLYWYRRVMGKEIKFLLHFVKESKQDESGMPNNRFLAERTGGTYSTLKVQPAELEDSGVYFCASSQVSGYEQYFGPGTRLTVT.